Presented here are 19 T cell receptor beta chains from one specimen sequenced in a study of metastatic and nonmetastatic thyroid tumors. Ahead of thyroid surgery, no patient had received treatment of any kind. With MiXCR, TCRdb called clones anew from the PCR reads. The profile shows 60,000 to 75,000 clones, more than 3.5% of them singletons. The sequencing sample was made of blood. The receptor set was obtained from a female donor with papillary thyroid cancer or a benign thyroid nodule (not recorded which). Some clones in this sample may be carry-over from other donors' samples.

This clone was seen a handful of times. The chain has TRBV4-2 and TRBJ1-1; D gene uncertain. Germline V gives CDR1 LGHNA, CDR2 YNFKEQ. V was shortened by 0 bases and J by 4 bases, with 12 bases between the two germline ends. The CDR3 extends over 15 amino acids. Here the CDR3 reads CASSQDQVLGTEAFF. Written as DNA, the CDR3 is TGTGCCAGCAGCCAAGACCAGGTACTGGGCACTGAAGCTTTCTTT.

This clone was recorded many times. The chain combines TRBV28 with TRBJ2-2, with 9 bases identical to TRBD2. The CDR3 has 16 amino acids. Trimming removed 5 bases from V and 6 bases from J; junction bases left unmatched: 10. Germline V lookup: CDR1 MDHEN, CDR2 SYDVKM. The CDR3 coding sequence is TGTGCCAGCAGTCGACCTGGGACTAGCTGGGCCGGGGAGCTGTTTTTT. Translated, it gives CASSRPGTSWAGELFF.

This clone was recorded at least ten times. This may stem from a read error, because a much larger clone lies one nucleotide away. CDR3 region: CASSRGTSHYNEQLF. In nucleotides, the CDR3 is TGTGCCAGCAGCCGCGGGACTTCCCACTACAATGAGCAGCTCTTC. This sequence joins TRBV11-3 and TRBJ2-1; TRBD2 might be the D (6 bases). Germline lookup yields CDR1 SGHNT and CDR2 YENEEA. CDR3 length: 15 residues. The full variable domain, in which reference TRBV11-3 and TRBJ2-1 provide the parts outside the CDR3, is EAGVVQSPRYKIIEKKQPVAFWCNPISGHNTLYWYLQNLGQGPELLIRYENEEAVDDSQLPKDRFSAERLKGVDSTLKIQPAELGDSAVYLCASSRGTSHYNEQLFGPGTRLTVL.

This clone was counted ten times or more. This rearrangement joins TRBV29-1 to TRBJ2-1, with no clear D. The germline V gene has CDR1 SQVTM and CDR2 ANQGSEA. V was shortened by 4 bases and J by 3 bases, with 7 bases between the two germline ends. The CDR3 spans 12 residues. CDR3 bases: TGCAGCGTTGTGCGAGACTACAATGAGCAGTTCTTC. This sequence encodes CSVVRDYNEQFF.

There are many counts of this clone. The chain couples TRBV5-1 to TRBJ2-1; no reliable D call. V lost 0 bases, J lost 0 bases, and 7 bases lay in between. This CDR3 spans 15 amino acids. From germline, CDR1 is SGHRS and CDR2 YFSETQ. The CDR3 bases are TGCGCCAGCAGCTTGGATGGGCTCTCCTACAATGAGCAGTTCTTC. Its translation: CASSLDGLSYNEQFF.

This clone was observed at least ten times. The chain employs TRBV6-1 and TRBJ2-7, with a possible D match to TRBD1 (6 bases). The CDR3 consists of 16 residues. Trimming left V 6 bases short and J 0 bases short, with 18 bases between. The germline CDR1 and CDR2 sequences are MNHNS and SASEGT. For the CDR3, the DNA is TGTGCCAGCAGCAAATCTCTGGGGGCCCTCTCCTACGAGCAGTACTTC. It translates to CASSKSLGALSYEQYF.

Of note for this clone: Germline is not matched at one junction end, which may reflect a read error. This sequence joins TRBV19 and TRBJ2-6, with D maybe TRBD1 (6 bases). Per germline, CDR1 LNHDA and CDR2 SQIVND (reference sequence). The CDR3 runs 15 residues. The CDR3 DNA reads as TGTGCCAGTAGTATAGGGGGAGCTGGGGACAACGTCCAGACTTTC. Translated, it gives CASSIGGAGDNVQTF.

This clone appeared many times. The CDR3 is CASSVTVDETQYF. The CDR3 DNA is TGTGCCAGTAGTGTGACGGTGGATGAGACCCAGTACTTC. The chain is built from TRBV19 and TRBJ2-5; D gene uncertain. Trimming pared 5 bases from V and 5 bases from J, leaving 12 bases between. The germline gives CDR1 LNHDA, CDR2 SQIVND (reference sequence). The CDR3 has 13 residues.

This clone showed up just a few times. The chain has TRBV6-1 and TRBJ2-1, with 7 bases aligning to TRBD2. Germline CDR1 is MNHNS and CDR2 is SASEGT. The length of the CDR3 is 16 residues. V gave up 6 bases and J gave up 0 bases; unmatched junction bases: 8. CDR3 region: CASRTSGIPSYNEQFF. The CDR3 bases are TGTGCCAGCAGGACCAGCGGGATTCCCTCCTACAATGAGCAGTTCTTC.

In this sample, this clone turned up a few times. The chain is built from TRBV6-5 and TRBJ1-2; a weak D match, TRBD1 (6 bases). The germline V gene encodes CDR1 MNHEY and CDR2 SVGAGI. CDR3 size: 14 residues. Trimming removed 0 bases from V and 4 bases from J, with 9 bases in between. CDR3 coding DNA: TGTGCCAGCAGTTACTCACCCAGGGGCTATGGCTACACCTTC. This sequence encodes CASSYSPRGYGYTF.

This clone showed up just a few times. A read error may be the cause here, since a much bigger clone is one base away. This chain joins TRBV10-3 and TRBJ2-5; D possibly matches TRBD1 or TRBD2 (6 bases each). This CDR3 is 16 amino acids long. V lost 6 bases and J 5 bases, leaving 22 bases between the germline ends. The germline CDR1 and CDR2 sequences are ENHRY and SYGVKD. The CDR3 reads CAISLGASVSVETQYF. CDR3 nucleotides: TGTGCCATCAGCCTGGGGGCTAGCGTGAGTGTTGAGACCCAGTACTTC.

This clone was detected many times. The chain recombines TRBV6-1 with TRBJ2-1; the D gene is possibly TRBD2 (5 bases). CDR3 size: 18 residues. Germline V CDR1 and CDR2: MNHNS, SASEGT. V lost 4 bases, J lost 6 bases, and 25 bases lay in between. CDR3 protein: CASSASLPHIFTCNEQFF. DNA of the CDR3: TGTGCCAGCAGTGCTAGCCTCCCCCACATTTTTACCTGCAATGAGCAGTTCTTC.

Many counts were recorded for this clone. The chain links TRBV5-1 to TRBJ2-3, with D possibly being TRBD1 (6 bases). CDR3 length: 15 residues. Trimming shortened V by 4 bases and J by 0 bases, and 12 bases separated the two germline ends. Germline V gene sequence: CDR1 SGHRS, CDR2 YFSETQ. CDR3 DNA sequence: TGCGCCAGCAGCAGAGCAGGGGACAGCACAGATACGCAGTATTTT. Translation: CASSRAGDSTDTQYF.

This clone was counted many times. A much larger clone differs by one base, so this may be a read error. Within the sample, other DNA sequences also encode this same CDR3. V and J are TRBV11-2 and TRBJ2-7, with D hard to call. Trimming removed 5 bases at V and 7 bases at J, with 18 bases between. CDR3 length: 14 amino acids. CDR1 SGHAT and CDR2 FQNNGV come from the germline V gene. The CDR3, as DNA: TGTGCCAGCAGCGACCGGACGGACCACTATGAGCAGTACTTC. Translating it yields CASSDRTDHYEQYF.

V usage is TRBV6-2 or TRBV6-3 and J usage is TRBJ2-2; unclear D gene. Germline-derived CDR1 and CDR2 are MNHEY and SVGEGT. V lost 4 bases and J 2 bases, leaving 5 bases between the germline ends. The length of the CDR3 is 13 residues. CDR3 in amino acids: CASSWPNTGELFF. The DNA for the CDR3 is TGTGCCAGCAGTTGGCCAAACACCGGGGAGCTGTTTTTT.

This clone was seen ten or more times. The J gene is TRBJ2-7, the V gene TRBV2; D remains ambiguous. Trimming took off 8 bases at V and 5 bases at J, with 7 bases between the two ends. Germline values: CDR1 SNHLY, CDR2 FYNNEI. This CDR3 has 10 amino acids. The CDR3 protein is CASHFHEQYF. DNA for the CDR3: TGTGCCAGCCATTTTCACGAGCAGTACTTC.

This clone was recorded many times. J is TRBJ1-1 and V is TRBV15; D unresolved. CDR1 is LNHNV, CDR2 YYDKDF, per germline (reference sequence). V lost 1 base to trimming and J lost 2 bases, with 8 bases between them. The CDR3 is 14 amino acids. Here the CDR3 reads CATSRVDLNTEAFF. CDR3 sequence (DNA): TGTGCCACCAGCAGAGTGGACTTAAACACTGAAGCTTTCTTT.

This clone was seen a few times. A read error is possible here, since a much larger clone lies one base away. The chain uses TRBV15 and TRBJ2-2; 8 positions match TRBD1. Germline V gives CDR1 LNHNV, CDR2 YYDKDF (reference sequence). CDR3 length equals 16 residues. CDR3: CAISRGGTGNTGELFF. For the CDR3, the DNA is TGTGCCATCAGCAGAGGCGGGACAGGAAACACCGGGGAGCTGTTTTTT.

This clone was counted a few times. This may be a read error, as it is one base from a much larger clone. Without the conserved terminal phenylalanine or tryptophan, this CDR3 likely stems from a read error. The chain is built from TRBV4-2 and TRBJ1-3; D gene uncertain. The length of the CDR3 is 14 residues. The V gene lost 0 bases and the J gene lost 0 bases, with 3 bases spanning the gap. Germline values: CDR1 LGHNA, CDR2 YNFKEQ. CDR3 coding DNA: TGTGCCAGCAGCCAAGATCTCTCTGGAAACACCATATATTCT. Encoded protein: CASSQDLSGNTIYS.